These 7 T cell receptor beta chains came from one sample sequenced in a study of cytomegalovirus exposure and HLA in healthy donors. PCR employed 60 Vbeta and 13 Jbeta primers. The method was immunoSEQ multiplex PCR; TCRdb's version includes in-frame clones alone and lacks a portion of them. The repertoire consists of about 160,000 clones, with more than 75% occurring once and the leading ten covering more than 2%. The sequenced sample was PBMCs. Receptors originate from a young man in good health and CMV-seropositive.

The chain couples TRBV7-2 to TRBJ2-1, with D possibly being TRBD1 (6 bases). V dropped 1 base and J dropped 14 bases, with 9 bases sitting between them. The length of the CDR3 is 11 residues. CDR1 is SGHTA, CDR2 FQGNSA, per germline. The CDR3 sequence: CASSLGGLEFF. CDR3 sequence (DNA): TGTGCCAGCAGCTTAGGGGGGCTTGAGTTCTTC. The full variable domain, with the rest looked up from reference TRBV7-2 and TRBJ2-1, is GAGVSQSPSNKVTEKGKDVELRCDPISGHTALYWYRQSLGQGLEFLIYFQGNSAPDKSGLPSDRFSAERTGGSVSTLTIQRTQQEDSAVYLCASSLGGLEFFGPGTRLTVL.

This clone has only a few counts. The chain has TRBV15 and TRBJ2-5; 7 bases are shared with TRBD1. Germline CDR1 reads LNHNV; CDR2 reads YYDKDF (reference sequence). This CDR3 has 16 amino acids. V was clipped by 3 bases and J by 1 base; unmatched bases: 8. The CDR3 loop reads CATSSPIQGTQETQYF. CDR3 in DNA: TGTGCCACCAGCAGCCCAATACAGGGGACCCAAGAGACCCAGTACTTC.

This sequence joins TRBV2 and TRBJ1-5; D ambiguous. This CDR3 spans 15 amino acids. Germline values: CDR1 SNHLY, CDR2 FYNNEI. The V end was cut by 3 bases, the J end by 0 bases, with 9 bases between. Here the CDR3 reads CASSDQSYSNQPQHF. Here the CDR3 DNA reads TGTGCCAGCAGTGATCAGTCTTATAGCAATCAGCCCCAGCATTTT. The full variable domain, in which reference TRBV2 and TRBJ1-5 provide the parts outside the CDR3, is EPEVTQTPSHQVTQMGQEVILRCVPISNHLYFYWYRQILGQKVEFLVSFYNNEISEKSEIFDDQFSVERPDGSNFTLKIRSTKLEDSAMYFCASSDQSYSNQPQHFGDGTRLSIL.

This clone has a single count. The V and J genes are TRBV12-5 and TRBJ2-3; 7 nucleotides agree with TRBD2. The J segment lost 1 base and the V segment lost 7 bases, leaving 2 bases of the junction unmatched. From germline, CDR1 is LGHNT and CDR2 FRNRAP. The CDR3 sequence is 13 residues long. The CDR3 DNA is TGTGCTAGTGCCCGGGGGGGCACAGATACGCAGTATTTT. Protein sequence: CASARGGTDTQYF.

V is TRBV11-2 and J is TRBJ2-2, with D tentatively TRBD2 (5 bases). Trimming cost V 1 base and J 3 bases, with 9 bases left between them. Germline values: CDR1 SGHAT, CDR2 FQNNGV. The CDR3 is made up of 15 amino acids. The CDR3 DNA is TGTGCCAGCAGCTTAGTGGGCGGGTACACCGGGGAGCTGTTTTTT. It is translated as CASSLVGGYTGELFF.

The chain carries TRBV7-2 and TRBJ2-7, with D hard to call. CDR3 length equals 15 residues. The V and J ends lost 0 bases and 4 bases respectively, with 13 bases between them. Per the germline V gene, CDR1 is SGHTA and CDR2 is FQGNSA. In nucleotides, the CDR3 is TGTGCCAGCAGCTTAGCCGTCTATCAAGCTTACGAGCAGTACTTC. Its protein product is CASSLAVYQAYEQYF.

This sequence joins TRBV9 and TRBJ2-1; D uncertain. CDR1 is SGDLS, CDR2 YYNGEE, per germline. The CDR3 sequence is 16 residues long. V was clipped by 0 bases and J by 0 bases, with 10 bases between them. The CDR3 loop reads CASSVVSDFSYNEQFF. For the CDR3, the DNA is TGTGCCAGCAGCGTAGTGTCAGACTTCTCCTACAATGAGCAGTTCTTC.